This T cell receptor (beta chain) was obtained from a study of monozygotic twins with inflammatory bowel disease. Study results and limitations: The study found lower TCRbeta diversity (inverse Simpson) in IBD patients than in healthy co-twins.

Note on this clonotype: Its antigen is unknown.

Germline CDR1 and CDR2: SGHNT and YYREEE (reference sequence). CDR3 size: 15 residues. Eight separate reactions per sample served to make cDNA. TCRdb reprocessed the 5' RACE reads and reports one entry per CDR3 protein, with no DNA. This sample's table reports fewer than 350,000 distinct CDR3 sequences. This receptor was obtained from a human donor with ulcerative colitis or Crohn's disease, or a healthy co-twin of an affected twin (not recorded which). This chain connects TRBV5-4 to TRBJ1-2. The sample comprised blood. CDR3 protein: CASSLVSFISYGYTF.